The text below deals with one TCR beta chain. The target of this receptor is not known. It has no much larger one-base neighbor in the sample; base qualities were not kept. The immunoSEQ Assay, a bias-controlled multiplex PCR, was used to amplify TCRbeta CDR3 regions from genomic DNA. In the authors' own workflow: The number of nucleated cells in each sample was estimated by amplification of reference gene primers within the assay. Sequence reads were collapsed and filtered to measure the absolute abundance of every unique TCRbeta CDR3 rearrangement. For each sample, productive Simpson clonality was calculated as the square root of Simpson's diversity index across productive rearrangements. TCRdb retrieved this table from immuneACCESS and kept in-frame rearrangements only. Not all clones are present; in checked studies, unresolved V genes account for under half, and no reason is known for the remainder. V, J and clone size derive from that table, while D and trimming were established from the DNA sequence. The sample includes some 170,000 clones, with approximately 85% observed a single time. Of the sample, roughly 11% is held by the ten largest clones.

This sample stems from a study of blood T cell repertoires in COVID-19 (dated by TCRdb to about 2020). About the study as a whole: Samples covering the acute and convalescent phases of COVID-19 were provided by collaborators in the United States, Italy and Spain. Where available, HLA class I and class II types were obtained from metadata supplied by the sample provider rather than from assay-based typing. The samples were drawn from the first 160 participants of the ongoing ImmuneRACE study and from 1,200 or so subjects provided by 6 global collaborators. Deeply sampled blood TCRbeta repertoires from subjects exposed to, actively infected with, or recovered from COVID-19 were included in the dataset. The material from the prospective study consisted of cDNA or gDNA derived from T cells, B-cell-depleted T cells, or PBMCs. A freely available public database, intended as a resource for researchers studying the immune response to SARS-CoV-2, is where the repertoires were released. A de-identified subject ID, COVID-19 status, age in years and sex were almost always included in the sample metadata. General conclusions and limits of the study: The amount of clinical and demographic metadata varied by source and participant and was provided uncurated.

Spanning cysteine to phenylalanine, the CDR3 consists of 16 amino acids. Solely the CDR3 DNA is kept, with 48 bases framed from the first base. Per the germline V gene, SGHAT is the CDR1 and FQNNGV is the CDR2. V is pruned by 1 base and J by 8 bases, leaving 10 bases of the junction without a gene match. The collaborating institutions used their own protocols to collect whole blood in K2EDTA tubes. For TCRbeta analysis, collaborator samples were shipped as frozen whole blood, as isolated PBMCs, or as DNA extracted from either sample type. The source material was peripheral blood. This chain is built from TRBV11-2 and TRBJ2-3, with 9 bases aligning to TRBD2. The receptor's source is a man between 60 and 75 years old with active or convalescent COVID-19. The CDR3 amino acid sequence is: CASSLARRGGSGTQYF. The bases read TGTGCCAGCAGCTTAGCTCGGCGGGGGGGGTCGGGTACGCAGTATTTT.